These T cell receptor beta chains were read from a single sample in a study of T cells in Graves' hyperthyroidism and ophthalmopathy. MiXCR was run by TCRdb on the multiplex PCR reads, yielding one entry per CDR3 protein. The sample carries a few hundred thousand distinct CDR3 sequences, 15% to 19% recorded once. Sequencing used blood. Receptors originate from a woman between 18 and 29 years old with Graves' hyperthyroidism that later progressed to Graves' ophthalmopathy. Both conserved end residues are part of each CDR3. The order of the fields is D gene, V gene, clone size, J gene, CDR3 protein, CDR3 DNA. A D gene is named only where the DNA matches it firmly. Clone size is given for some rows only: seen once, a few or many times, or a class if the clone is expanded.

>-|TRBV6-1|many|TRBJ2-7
CASKFGPTYEQYF
TGTGCCAGCAAATTCGGACCAACCTACGAGCAGTACTTC
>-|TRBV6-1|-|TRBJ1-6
CASTVAYNSPLHF
TGTGCCAGCACCGTGGCCTATAATTCACCCCTCCACTTT
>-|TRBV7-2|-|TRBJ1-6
CASSLSYPLNSPLHF
TGTGCCAGCAGCTTATCCTATCCCCTTAATTCACCCCTCCACTTT
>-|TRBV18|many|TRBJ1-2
CASSPVTGNYGYTF
TGTGCCAGCTCACCAGTGACGGGAAACTATGGCTACACCTTC
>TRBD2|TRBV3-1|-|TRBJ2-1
CASSLIAGVSYNEQFF
TGTGCCAGCAGCTTAATAGCGGGAGTGTCCTACAATGAGCAGTTCTTC
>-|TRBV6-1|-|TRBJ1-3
CASSTSSGNTIYF
TGTGCCAGCTCCACCTCCTCTGGAAACACCATATATTTT
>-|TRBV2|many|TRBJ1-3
CASSYGEAGNTIYF
TGTGCCAGCAGTTATGGGGAAGCTGGAAACACCATATATTTT
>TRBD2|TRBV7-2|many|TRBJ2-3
CASSSEAGGPDTQYF
TGTGCCAGCAGCTCAGAAGCGGGAGGGCCGGATACGCAGTATTTT
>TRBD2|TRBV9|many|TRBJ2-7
CASSVGLAGAEQYF
TGTGCCAGCAGCGTAGGACTAGCGGGAGCAGAGCAGTACTTC
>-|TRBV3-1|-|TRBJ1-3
CASSQARVYSGNTIYF
TGTGCCAGCAGCCAAGCTAGGGTGTACTCTGGAAACACCATATATTTT
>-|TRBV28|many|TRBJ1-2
CASSLRPGLYGYTF
TGTGCCAGCAGTTTACGTCCAGGGCTCTATGGCTACACCTTC
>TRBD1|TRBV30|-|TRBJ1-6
CAWRTGSYNSPLHF
TGTGCCTGGAGGACAGGGTCCTATAATTCACCCCTCCACTTT
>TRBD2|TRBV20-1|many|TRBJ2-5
CSARRTSGSPKETQYF
TGCAGTGCTAGACGGACTAGCGGGAGCCCTAAGGAGACCCAGTACTTC
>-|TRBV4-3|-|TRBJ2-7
CASSQDPGDNEQYF
TGCGCCAGCAGCCAAGATCCAGGGGACAACGAGCAGTACTTC
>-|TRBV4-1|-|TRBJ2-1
CASSQERRNSYNEQFF
TGCGCCAGCAGCCAAGAGAGGAGGAACTCCTACAATGAGCAGTTCTTC
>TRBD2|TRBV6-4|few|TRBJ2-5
CASSDSQLRLAGETQYF
TGTGCCAGCAGTGACTCCCAGCTCAGGCTAGCGGGGGAGACCCAGTACTTC
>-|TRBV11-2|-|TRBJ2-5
CASSLDWGQAETQYF
TGTGCCAGCAGCTTAGATTGGGGCCAGGCGGAGACCCAGTACTTC
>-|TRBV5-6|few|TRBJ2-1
CASSLDPGLETQFF
TGTGCCAGCAGCTTGGATCCGGGGCTGGAGACCCAGTTCTTC
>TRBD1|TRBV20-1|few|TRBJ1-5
CSARVAGGENQPQHF
TGCAGTGCTAGAGTCGCAGGGGGTGAGAATCAGCCCCAGCATTTT
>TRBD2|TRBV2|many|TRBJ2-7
CASSSGDDLETYEQYF
TGTGCCAGCAGCAGCGGGGATGACCTAGAGACCTACGAGCAGTACTTC
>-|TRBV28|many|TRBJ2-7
CASSFGSGNPYEQYF
TGTGCCAGCAGTTTCGGGTCAGGGAACCCTTACGAGCAGTACTTC
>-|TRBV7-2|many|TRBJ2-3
CASSWGPADTQYF
TGTGCCAGCAGTTGGGGGCCAGCAGATACGCAGTATTTT
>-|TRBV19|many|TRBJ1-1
CASSMGGMNTEAFF
TGTGCCAGTAGTATGGGGGGTATGAACACTGAAGCTTTCTTT
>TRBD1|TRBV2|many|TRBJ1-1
CASSEQGGGTEAFF
TGTGCCAGCAGTGAACAGGGGGGGGGCACTGAAGCTTTCTTT
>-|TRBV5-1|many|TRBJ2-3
CASSLAPRSTDTQYF
TGCGCCAGCAGCTTGGCCCCCAGATCCACAGATACGCAGTATTTT
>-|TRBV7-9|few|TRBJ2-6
CASSILDSIAGANVLTF
TGTGCCAGCAGCATTCTGGACAGTATAGCTGGGGCCAACGTCCTGACTTTC
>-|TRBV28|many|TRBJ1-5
CASSPTFRDPNQPQHF
TGTGCCAGCAGTCCAACGTTCCGGGACCCCAATCAGCCCCAGCATTTT
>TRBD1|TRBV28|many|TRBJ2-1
CASLGQMNEQFF
TGTGCCAGCCTGGGACAGATGAATGAGCAGTTCTTC
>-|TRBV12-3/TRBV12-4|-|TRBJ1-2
CASSPNSAGGSGYTF
TGTGCCAGCAGCCCAAATTCGGCCGGGGGCTCTGGCTACACCTTC
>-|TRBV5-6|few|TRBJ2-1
CASSLTNHEQFF
TGTGCCAGCAGCTTGACCAACCATGAGCAGTTCTTC
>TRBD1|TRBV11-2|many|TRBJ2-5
CASSPTGSLQETQYF
TGTGCCAGCAGCCCGACAGGGTCCCTCCAAGAGACCCAGTACTTC
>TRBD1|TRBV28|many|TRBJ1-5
CASSRVRDRDPDQPQHF
TGTGCCAGCAGCCGGGTCCGGGACAGGGACCCTGATCAGCCCCAGCATTTT